A selection of T cell receptor beta chains follows, all from one sample in a study of blood T cell repertoires in COVID-19. The protocol was immunoSEQ multiplex PCR, while the TCRdb copy is restricted to in-frame clones and leaves out a portion. The sample has roughly 120,000 clones, more than 75% seen once; the top ten hold less than 8%. The sequenced sample consisted of peripheral blood. These receptors were collected from a man in his 70s with acute or convalescent COVID-19. Each CDR3 is given with its conserved first and last residue. The D gene is left open where the match is weak. Rows give clone size only sometimes, using once, few, many, or a class for an expanded clone.

V gene: TRBV9; J gene: TRBJ2-1; clone size: .; D gene: TRBD1; CDR3 protein: CASSVSSTGNEQFF; CDR3 DNA: TGTGCCAGCAGCGTATCATCGACAGGGAATGAGCAGTTCTTC
V gene: TRBV27; J gene: TRBJ1-2; clone size: .; D gene: .; CDR3 protein: CANETGLISNYGYTF; CDR3 DNA: TGTGCCAACGAGACAGGCCTAATCTCTAACTATGGCTACACCTTC
V gene: TRBV5-1; J gene: TRBJ1-2; clone size: once; D gene: .; CDR3 protein: CASSLASDRGYGYTF; CDR3 DNA: TGCGCCAGCAGCTTGGCCTCAGACCGGGGGTATGGCTACACCTTC
V gene: TRBV19; J gene: TRBJ2-7; clone size: few; D gene: TRBD2; CDR3 protein: CASSARLAGDEQYF; CDR3 DNA: TGTGCCAGTAGTGCTCGACTAGCGGGAGACGAGCAGTACTTC
V gene: TRBV29-1; J gene: TRBJ2-7; clone size: few; D gene: .; CDR3 protein: CSVSNQGSRQYF; CDR3 DNA: TGCAGCGTTTCTAACCAGGGGTCTAGGCAGTACTTC
V gene: TRBV2; J gene: TRBJ2-1; clone size: .; D gene: .; CDR3 protein: CASSVQAYNEQFF; CDR3 DNA: TGTGCCAGCAGTGTACAGGCCTACAATGAGCAGTTCTTC
V gene: TRBV30; J gene: TRBJ2-1; clone size: few; D gene: TRBD2; CDR3 protein: CAWRTGTKVYNEQFF; CDR3 DNA: TGTGCCTGGAGGACCGGGACTAAAGTCTACAATGAGCAGTTCTTC
V gene: TRBV9; J gene: TRBJ1-1; clone size: .; D gene: TRBD1; CDR3 protein: CASSPRDRGTEAFF; CDR3 DNA: TGTGCCAGCAGCCCGAGGGACAGGGGAACTGAAGCTTTCTTT
V gene: TRBV9; J gene: TRBJ2-7; clone size: few; D gene: TRBD1; CDR3 protein: CASSVGDRAYEQYF; CDR3 DNA: TGTGCCAGCAGCGTAGGGGACAGGGCCTACGAGCAGTACTTC
V gene: TRBV7-6; J gene: TRBJ1-5; clone size: once; D gene: .; CDR3 protein: CASSLVQGRNQPQHF; CDR3 DNA: TGTGCCAGCAGCTTAGTACAGGGAAGAAATCAGCCCCAGCATTTT
V gene: TRBV19; J gene: TRBJ1-3; clone size: .; D gene: .; CDR3 protein: CASSRQSSGNTIYF; CDR3 DNA: TGTGCCAGTAGTCGACAGAGCTCTGGAAACACCATATATTTT
V gene: TRBV11-1; J gene: TRBJ1-1; clone size: .; D gene: .; CDR3 protein: CASSSPWSTEAFF; CDR3 DNA: TGTGCCAGCAGCTCTCCCTGGAGTACTGAAGCTTTCTTT
V gene: TRBV7-9; J gene: TRBJ1-2; clone size: .; D gene: .; CDR3 protein: CASSPTNYGYTF; CDR3 DNA: TGTGCCAGCAGCCCCACAAACTATGGCTACACCTTC
V gene: TRBV6-5; J gene: TRBJ1-6; clone size: .; D gene: .; CDR3 protein: CASSYRPAGLNSPLHF; CDR3 DNA: TGTGCCAGCAGTTACCGCCCCGCAGGGCTAAATTCACCCCTCCACTTT
V gene: TRBV5-4; J gene: TRBJ2-7; clone size: .; D gene: .; CDR3 protein: CASSSVPGPKAGEQYF; CDR3 DNA: TGTGCCAGCAGCTCCGTCCCGGGCCCCAAGGCGGGGGAGCAGTACTTC
V gene: TRBV28; J gene: TRBJ2-1; clone size: .; D gene: TRBD1; CDR3 protein: CASSPPPGGIYNEQFF; CDR3 DNA: TGTGCCAGCAGTCCACCCCCAGGGGGAATCTACAATGAGCAGTTCTTC
V gene: TRBV5-4; J gene: TRBJ1-1; clone size: .; D gene: TRBD1; CDR3 protein: CASSLERTGGTEAFF; CDR3 DNA: TGTGCCAGCAGCTTGGAGAGGACAGGGGGAACTGAAGCTTTCTTT
V gene: TRBV30; J gene: TRBJ1-3; clone size: .; D gene: .; CDR3 protein: CAWSAGEGFPGNTIYF; CDR3 DNA: TGTGCCTGGAGCGCGGGGGAGGGATTCCCTGGAAACACCATATATTTT
V gene: TRBV7-3; J gene: TRBJ1-3; clone size: .; D gene: TRBD1; CDR3 protein: CASSLNGTGGIGNTIYF; CDR3 DNA: TGTGCCAGCAGCTTAAATGGGACAGGGGGCATCGGAAACACCATATATTTT
V gene: TRBV28; J gene: TRBJ2-7; clone size: few; D gene: .; CDR3 protein: CASSSETDSSYEQYF; CDR3 DNA: TGTGCCAGCAGTTCCGAGACTGATTCATCCTACGAGCAGTACTTC
V gene: TRBV5-1; J gene: TRBJ1-2; clone size: .; D gene: .; CDR3 protein: CASSFGGAYGYTF; CDR3 DNA: TGCGCCAGCAGCTTCGGGGGAGCCTATGGCTACACCTTC
V gene: TRBV30; J gene: TRBJ2-4; clone size: .; D gene: .; CDR3 protein: CAWSVLGQLAKNIQYF; CDR3 DNA: TGTGCCTGGAGTGTACTTGGGCAGCTAGCCAAAAACATTCAGTACTTC
V gene: TRBV2; J gene: TRBJ1-1; clone size: .; D gene: TRBD1; CDR3 protein: CASNLQGASTEAFF; CDR3 DNA: TGTGCCAGCAATTTACAGGGGGCAAGCACTGAAGCTTTCTTT
V gene: TRBV5-8; J gene: TRBJ1-4; clone size: .; D gene: .; CDR3 protein: CASGVVGGATEKLFF; CDR3 DNA: TGTGCCAGCGGTGTTGTGGGGGGGGCGACGGAAAAACTGTTTTTT
V gene: TRBV4-2; J gene: TRBJ2-7; clone size: .; D gene: TRBD2; CDR3 protein: CASSQGAAGGIGYEQYF; CDR3 DNA: TGTGCCAGCAGCCAAGGCGCCGCGGGGGGAATCGGCTACGAGCAGTACTTC
V gene: TRBV19; J gene: TRBJ1-2; clone size: .; D gene: TRBD1; CDR3 protein: CASSTVGQGSYGYTF; CDR3 DNA: TGTGCCAGTAGTACCGTCGGACAGGGAAGCTATGGCTACACCTTC
V gene: TRBV28; J gene: TRBJ1-6; clone size: .; D gene: .; CDR3 protein: CASSREANSPLHF; CDR3 DNA: TGTGCCAGCAGTAGAGAAGCCAATTCACCCCTCCACTTT
V gene: TRBV5-6; J gene: TRBJ1-3; clone size: medium-sized; D gene: .; CDR3 protein: CASSFRGFLSGNTIYF; CDR3 DNA: TGTGCCAGCAGCTTCCGGGGGTTCCTCTCTGGAAACACCATATATTTT
V gene: TRBV19; J gene: TRBJ2-7; clone size: .; D gene: .; CDR3 protein: CASSVYSFYEQYF; CDR3 DNA: TGTGCCAGTAGTGTGTATAGTTTCTACGAGCAGTACTTC
V gene: TRBV28; J gene: TRBJ1-2; clone size: .; D gene: .; CDR3 protein: CASSTSGNYGYTF; CDR3 DNA: TGTGCCAGCAGTACCTCAGGGAACTATGGCTACACCTTC
V gene: TRBV9; J gene: TRBJ2-7; clone size: few; D gene: .; CDR3 protein: CASSPDPGSTYEQYF; CDR3 DNA: TGTGCCAGCAGCCCGGACCCGGGATCGACCTACGAGCAGTACTTC
V gene: TRBV5-1; J gene: TRBJ2-2; clone size: .; D gene: .; CDR3 protein: CASSLSVGTGELFF; CDR3 DNA: TGCGCCAGCAGCCTCTCCGTCGGCACCGGGGAGCTGTTTTTT
V gene: TRBV5-4; J gene: TRBJ1-3; clone size: .; D gene: .; CDR3 protein: CASSLGQGNTIYF; CDR3 DNA: TGTGCCAGCAGTTTGGGACAAGGAAACACCATATATTTT
V gene: TRBV18; J gene: TRBJ1-3; clone size: once; D gene: .; CDR3 protein: CASSPAGEGRNTIYF; CDR3 DNA: TGTGCCAGCTCACCAGCAGGGGAGGGGAGAAACACCATATATTTT
V gene: TRBV6-2/TRBV6-3; J gene: TRBJ1-1; clone size: .; D gene: .; CDR3 protein: CASSYPLGAYGDTEAFF; CDR3 DNA: TGTGCCAGCAGTTACCCCCTGGGGGCTTACGGCGACACTGAAGCTTTCTTT
V gene: TRBV5-6; J gene: TRBJ2-7; clone size: medium-sized; D gene: TRBD1; CDR3 protein: CASSFGTGLYEQYF; CDR3 DNA: TGTGCCAGCAGCTTCGGGACAGGGTTATACGAGCAGTACTTC
V gene: TRBV5-6; J gene: TRBJ1-5; clone size: .; D gene: .; CDR3 protein: CASSLRGFNQPQHF; CDR3 DNA: TGTGCCAGCAGCTTGAGAGGGTTCAATCAGCCCCAGCATTTT
V gene: TRBV30; J gene: TRBJ1-6; clone size: .; D gene: .; CDR3 protein: CAWRAGVNNSPLHF; CDR3 DNA: TGTGCCTGGAGGGCGGGGGTCAATAATTCACCCCTCCACTTT
V gene: TRBV28; J gene: TRBJ1-1; clone size: .; D gene: TRBD1; CDR3 protein: CASSPLDRDTEAFF; CDR3 DNA: TGTGCCAGCAGTCCTTTGGACAGGGACACTGAAGCTTTCTTT
V gene: TRBV7-6; J gene: TRBJ2-1; clone size: .; D gene: TRBD2; CDR3 protein: CASSPRLAGDDNEQFF; CDR3 DNA: TGTGCCAGCAGCCCACGACTAGCGGGAGACGACAATGAGCAGTTCTTC